The rows below give T cell receptor beta chains drawn from one sample of a study of blood T cell repertoires in COVID-19. TCRdb's copy holds only in-frame clones and misses some; the assay was immunoSEQ multiplex PCR. The data hold 70,000 to 100,000 clones, with roughly 84% observed a single time. Sample: peripheral blood. The receptor set was obtained from a human donor in a cohort sampled during active COVID-19. The CDR3 runs from the conserved cysteine through the conserved F or W. D genes are given only for firm matches. Size is stated for part of the rows, as once, few or many counts, or as a class when the clone is expanded.

clone_size,v_call,j_call,d_call,cdr3_nt,cdr3_aa
-,TRBV11-3,TRBJ1-3,-,TGTGCCAGCAGCTCAGGGGATGGAAACACCATATATTTT,CASSSGDGNTIYF
-,TRBV5-1,TRBJ2-2,TRBD1,TGCGCCAGCACGTTACAGGGGCGCGACACCGGGGAGCTGTTTTTT,CASTLQGRDTGELFF
once,TRBV6-6,TRBJ1-1,-,TGTGCCAGCAGTTATATGGGCCTGAACACTGAAGCTTTCTTT,CASSYMGLNTEAFF
-,TRBV28,TRBJ2-7,TRBD1,TGTGCCAGCGGGGGGCTACGGGACAGGGGTTGGTACTTC,CASGGLRDRGWYF
few,TRBV11-1,TRBJ1-3,-,TGTGCCAGCAGCTCCCGGACCGCAGGGGCCGGAAACACCATATATTTT,CASSSRTAGAGNTIYF
-,TRBV12-5,TRBJ2-2,TRBD2,TGTGCTAGTGGTTTGCGACGTGGGGGGGACACCGGGGAGCTGTTTTTT,CASGLRRGGDTGELFF
once,TRBV18,TRBJ2-7,-,TGTGCCAGCTCACCCGCGCCCCTCTACGAGCAGTACTTC,CASSPAPLYEQYF
-,TRBV6-5,TRBJ1-5,-,TGTGCCAGCAGTCAAACAGGGTCGCATCAGCCCCAGCATTTT,CASSQTGSHQPQHF
-,TRBV27,TRBJ1-4,TRBD1,TGTGCCAGCAGTTCCGACTTACGGGACAGATCTCAGGTTAATGAAAAACTGTTTTTT,CASSSDLRDRSQVNEKLFF
-,TRBV5-4,TRBJ2-7,-,TGTGCCAGCAGCTTGGGGTCAGGAAGGTACGAGCAGTACTTC,CASSLGSGRYEQYF
few,TRBV5-1,TRBJ2-1,TRBD2,TGCGCCAGCAGGTTAGTCTCCGGGACTAGCGGATACAATGAGCAGTTCTTC,CASRLVSGTSGYNEQFF
-,TRBV5-1,TRBJ2-3,-,TGCGCCAGCAGCTTGGTTGGGGAGCTGAGTGGGAGTACGCAGTATTTT,CASSLVGELSGSTQYF
-,TRBV6-5,TRBJ1-4,-,TGTGCCAGCACCCCATTGGGGGCGCCTAATGAAAAACTGTTTTTT,CASTPLGAPNEKLFF
once,TRBV29-1,TRBJ2-3,-,TGCAGCGTTGATGTTGGAGGGGTGGTAACAGATACGCAGTATTTT,CSVDVGGVVTDTQYF
-,TRBV18,TRBJ1-1,TRBD1,TGTGCCAGCTCAACAGACAGGGGGGGGATGGCTGAAGCTTTCTTT,CASSTDRGGMAEAFF
-,TRBV24-1,TRBJ2-3,-,TGTGCCACCAGTGATCCCGAAGGAGGGGGCTCAGATACGCAGTATTTT,CATSDPEGGGSDTQYF
-,TRBV30,TRBJ1-1,-,TGTGCCTGGGCCGTCCTCCGGAACACTGAAGCTTTCTTT,CAWAVLRNTEAFF
-,TRBV24-1,TRBJ2-5,-,TGTGCCACCAGTGACCCTAGGGACATTAAAGAGACCCAGTACTTC,CATSDPRDIKETQYF
few,TRBV6-1,TRBJ2-3,TRBD1,TGTGCCAGCAGTGAAGCGGGCACGGGACAGGGGGGCACAGATACGCAGTATTTT,CASSEAGTGQGGTDTQYF
-,TRBV4-1,TRBJ1-2,TRBD1,TGCGCCAGCAGCCAAAAAGTAGACAGGGATTATGGCTACACCTTC,CASSQKVDRDYGYTF
-,TRBV9,TRBJ1-2,-,TGTGCCAGCAGCGTAACCCCCCTCAGGGGCGCAGGTGGCTACACCTTC,CASSVTPLRGAGGYTF
-,TRBV6-1,TRBJ1-5,-,TGTGCCAGCAGTGAACAACGGGGCAATCAGCCCCAGCATTTT,CASSEQRGNQPQHF
-,TRBV25-1,TRBJ2-7,-,TGTGCCAGCAGCCTACAGGGATACGAGCAGTACTTC,CASSLQGYEQYF
-,TRBV4-1,TRBJ1-2,TRBD1,TGCGCCAGCAGCCAACCTGATTGGGACAGGGCCTATGGCTACACCTTC,CASSQPDWDRAYGYTF
-,TRBV19,TRBJ2-7,TRBD1,TGTGCCAGTAGCTCGCACCCACCGGGACAGGGGGCCTACGAGCAGTACTTC,CASSSHPPGQGAYEQYF
-,TRBV3-1/TRBV3-2,TRBJ2-3,-,TGTGCCAGCAGCCAGGGCGCGGACAGACTAGATACGCAGTATTTT,CASSQGADRLDTQYF
-,TRBV28,TRBJ2-1,TRBD2,TGTGCCAGCAGTTCCCCCCCCTCCAGCGGGAGTGGTGAGCAGTTCTTC,CASSSPPSSGSGEQFF
-,TRBV9,TRBJ1-1,TRBD1,TGTGCCAGCAGCGTAGGGGGGACAGGGGTGGAAGCTTTCTTT,CASSVGGTGVEAFF
-,TRBV9,TRBJ2-2,-,TGTGCCAGCAGCGTAGCCGGCTCCCTAGCCGGGGAGCTGTTTTTT,CASSVAGSLAGELFF
-,TRBV5-8,TRBJ1-1,-,TGTGCCAGCAGCTTGGTATTGACAGTGATGAACACTGAAGCTTTCTTT,CASSLVLTVMNTEAFF
-,TRBV28,TRBJ2-5,-,TGTGCCAGCAGTTTCCTTCAGACCCAGTACTTC,CASSFLQTQYF
-,TRBV5-5,TRBJ1-2,-,TGTGCCAGCAGCTTCCAGGGATATGGCTACACCTTC,CASSFQGYGYTF
-,TRBV3-1/TRBV3-2,TRBJ1-2,-,TGTGCCAGCAGCCAAGGGGCGGGAAGTCGAGGCTACACCTTC,CASSQGAGSRGYTF
-,TRBV9,TRBJ2-7,TRBD1,TGTGCCAGCAGCCTAGGACAGGGAGCGCTGCAGTACTTC,CASSLGQGALQYF
-,TRBV10-2,TRBJ2-1,TRBD1,TGCGCCAGCAGCGGACAGGGGGCCAATGAGCAGTTCTTC,CASSGQGANEQFF
few,TRBV5-4,TRBJ1-1,-,TGTGCCAGCAGCGGCAGGGGTTTGGGGACTGAAGCTTTCTTT,CASSGRGLGTEAFF
few,TRBV2,TRBJ1-3,-,TGTGCCAGCACCGGAGCAGCTGGAAACACCATATATTTT,CASTGAAGNTIYF
-,TRBV9,TRBJ1-6,-,TGTGCCAGCAGCGTAGCTTCCCCAGGATCCTCACCCCTCCACTTT,CASSVASPGSSPLHF
-,TRBV5-4,TRBJ1-4,-,TGTGCCAGCAGCCGTTCTAATGAAAAACTGTTTTTT,CASSRSNEKLFF
-,TRBV5-1,TRBJ2-3,TRBD2,TGCGCCAGCAGCTTATTAGGTCGGGGGGGCCGGAGCACAGATACGCAGTATTTT,CASSLLGRGGRSTDTQYF
-,TRBV30,TRBJ2-2,-,TGTGCCTGGAGCCCGAGGGTTGTCACCGGGGAGCTGTTTTTT,CAWSPRVVTGELFF
-,TRBV5-1,TRBJ2-3,-,TGCGCCAGCAGCTTAGCAGGAGATACGCAGTATTTT,CASSLAGDTQYF
-,TRBV7-9,TRBJ1-1,TRBD1,TGTGCCAGCAGCGTAGGGGGCGTAAACACTGAAGCTTTCTTT,CASSVGGVNTEAFF
-,TRBV5-4,TRBJ1-1,TRBD1,TGTGCCAGCAGCTCGGGACAGCGACAAGGGGCCACTGAAGCTTTCTTT,CASSSGQRQGATEAFF
-,TRBV7-8,TRBJ1-6,-,TGTGCCAGCAGCCCTCACACGGAAGCGAATTCACCCCTCCACTTT,CASSPHTEANSPLHF
-,TRBV14,TRBJ2-7,TRBD1,TGTGCCAGCAGCCAAGTAGGGACAGGGCCCTACGAGCAGTACTTC,CASSQVGTGPYEQYF
-,TRBV5-1,TRBJ2-7,TRBD1,TGCGCCAGCAGGATAACCACAGGGGCCTCCTACGAGCAGTACTTC,CASRITTGASYEQYF
-,TRBV18,TRBJ2-2,TRBD2,TGTGCCAGCTCACCACCGGGACTAGCATCCACCGGGGAGCTGTTTTTT,CASSPPGLASTGELFF
-,TRBV19,TRBJ1-4,-,TGTGCCAGTAGTATCCCAGGGATTAATGAAAAACTGTTTTTT,CASSIPGINEKLFF
-,TRBV19,TRBJ2-1,-,TGTGCCAGTAGAGAGCGGGCGAGCTCCTACAATGAGCAGTTCTTC,CASRERASSYNEQFF